This T cell receptor (beta chain) was sequenced for a study of T cell changes during pregnancy in multiple sclerosis. Data came from immunoSEQ multiplex PCR; TCRdb stores just in-frame clones and leaves some out. The repertoire holds roughly 24,000 clones, 85% to 90% seen once, with 7.5% to 8% in the top ten. This CDR3 has 16 residues. The J segment lost 4 bases and the V segment lost 4 bases, leaving 10 bases of the junction unmatched. From germline, CDR1 is MNHNS and CDR2 SASEGT. The sample here was CD8+ T cells from peripheral blood mononuclear cells, taken before pregnancy. The clonotype was recovered from a female donor with multiple sclerosis, enrolled in a pregnancy study. This sequence joins TRBV6-1 and TRBJ1-5; 7 bases fit TRBD1. The CDR3 nucleotides are TGTGCCAGCAGTGCTTACAGGGGACAAGGGAATCAGCCCCAGCATTTT. Encoded protein: CASSAYRGQGNQPQHF.